This T cell receptor beta chain was observed in a study of type 1 regulatory T cells. Looking at the study overall: An in vitro protocol generated T-allo10, a Tr1-enriched, alloantigen-specific CD4 T cell product.

Germline V lookup: CDR1 SGHRS, CDR2 YFSETQ. The CDR3 has 15 residues. V lost 3 bases to trimming and J lost 1 base; unmatched junction nucleotides: 3. TCRdb called the reads again in MiXCR, with one record for every CDR3 protein. This table holds 75,000 to 100,000 distinct CDR3 sequences, around 30% found once. This chain uses TRBV5-1 with TRBJ2-2; 7 nucleotides line up with TRBD1. The clonotype originates from a human donor in good health. Specimen: CD4+ T cells, either the whole sample or a sorted fraction (not recorded which). The CDR3 region is CASSWRTGNTGELFF. The CDR3 DNA is TGCGCCAGCAGCTGGAGGACAGGGAACACCGGGGAGCTGTTTTTT.